This TCR beta chain was observed in a study of blood T cells in healthy people across ages. Together with a sample-barcoded 5' primer, a J-beta primer mix was included in a second PCR lasting about 6 to 11 cycles. TCRdb recomputed calls from the 5' RACE reads with MiXCR, one row per CDR3 protein. This sample has under 1,000,000 distinct CDR3 sequences, with 35% to 50% found just once. Trimming shortened V by 3 bases and J by 1 base, and 7 bases separated the two germline ends. The CDR3 is 13 residues long. Per germline, CDR1 SQVTM and CDR2 ANQGSEA. This clonotype was found many times. This TCR was sampled from a man older than 75 in good health. Specimen: blood. This chain links TRBV29-1 with TRBJ2-1; unclear D gene. CDR3 nucleotides: TGCAGCGTTGAGGCTGTATCCTACAATGAGCAGTTCTTC. Its protein is CSVEAVSYNEQFF.